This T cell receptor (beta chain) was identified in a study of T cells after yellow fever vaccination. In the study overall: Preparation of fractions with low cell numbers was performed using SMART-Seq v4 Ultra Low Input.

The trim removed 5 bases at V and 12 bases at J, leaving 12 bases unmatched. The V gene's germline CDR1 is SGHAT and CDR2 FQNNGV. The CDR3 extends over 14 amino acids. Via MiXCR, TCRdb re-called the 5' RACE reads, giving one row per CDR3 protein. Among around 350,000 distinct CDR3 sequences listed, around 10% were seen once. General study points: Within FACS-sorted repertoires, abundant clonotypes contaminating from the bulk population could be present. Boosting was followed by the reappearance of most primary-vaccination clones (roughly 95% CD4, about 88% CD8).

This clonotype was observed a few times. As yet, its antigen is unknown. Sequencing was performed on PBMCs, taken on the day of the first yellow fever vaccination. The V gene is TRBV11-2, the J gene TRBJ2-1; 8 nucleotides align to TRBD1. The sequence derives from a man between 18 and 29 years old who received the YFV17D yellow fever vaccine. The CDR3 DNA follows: TGTGCCAGCAGCCCTAGCCAGGGGGCGAGGGGGCAGTTCTTC. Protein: CASSPSQGARGQFF.